The next 10 T cell receptor beta chains were all read from a single sample in a study of beta chain features in type 1 diabetes. Expressed TCRB transcripts were sequenced, since all the RNA that had been isolated was reverse transcribed. The assay was immunoSEQ multiplex PCR, and TCRdb's table has in-frame clones only and misses some. Counted here are under 950,000 clones, roughly 17% occurring once; the ten biggest clones make up 0.023%. The sample was naive CD4+ T cells from blood. The receptors stem from a woman aged 18-30 years in good health.

This chain uses TRBV7-8 with TRBJ1-1; D is undetermined. The CDR3 covers 14 residues. The V end lost 4 bases, the J end lost 5 bases, and 14 bases lay between the germline ends. In germline, CDR1 is SGHVS, CDR2 FQNEAQ. CDR3 amino acids: CASSSQITQTEAFF. In nucleotides, the CDR3 is TGTGCCAGCAGCTCACAGATTACACAGACTGAAGCTTTCTTT.

This rearrangement joins TRBV28 to TRBJ2-7; the D gene is possibly TRBD1 (5 bases). From germline, CDR1 is MDHEN and CDR2 SYDVKM. The germline V and J ends were trimmed by 3 bases and 2 bases, with 11 bases remaining between them. The CDR3 is 14 amino acids. The DNA for the CDR3 is TGTGCCAGCAGTTTCAGTCAGGGAACCTACGAGCAGTACTTC. Residues: CASSFSQGTYEQYF.

This clone has only a few counts. V gene TRBV4-3 combines with J gene TRBJ2-6; D perhaps matches TRBD2 (6 bases). The CDR3 totals 16 residues. V was trimmed by 0 bases and J by 4 bases, leaving 10 bases between them. Germline V CDR1 and CDR2: LGHNA, YSLEER. The CDR3 coding sequence is TGCGCCAGCAGCCAAGACGGGGGATGGGGGGCCAACGTCCTGACTTTC. It codes for CASSQDGGWGANVLTF.

J is TRBJ2-3 and V is TRBV27; no reliable D call. The germline V gene has CDR1 MNHEY and CDR2 SMNVEV (reference sequence). CDR3 length equals 13 residues. With 5 bases removed from V and 4 bases from J, the gap between germline ends came to 10 bases. The CDR3 DNA is TGTGCCAGCAGTCCGCTAGGGTCAGATACGCAGTATTTT. It is translated as CASSPLGSDTQYF.

The chain recombines TRBV6-6 with TRBJ2-7, with 7 bases lining up with TRBD2. There are 14 residues in the CDR3. V shed 2 bases, J shed 6 bases, and the junction held 7 bases outside the gene matches. Germline V lookup: CDR1 MNHNY, CDR2 SVGAGI (reference sequence). In nucleotides, the CDR3 is TGTGCCAGCAGTTACGGCGGGAGAAAAGGCGAGCAGTACTTC. Translating gives CASSYGGRKGEQYF.

This clone turned up a few times. The chain uses TRBV5-1 and TRBJ2-3, with a weak D call TRBD1 (6 bases). Germline-derived CDR1 and CDR2 are SGHRS and YFSETQ. This CDR3 spans 17 amino acids. V lost 3 bases to trimming and J lost 0 bases, with 17 bases between them. DNA for the CDR3: TGCGCCAGCAGCTGGGGGCCATCCGGCCAGAGCACAGATACGCAGTATTTT. Its translation: CASSWGPSGQSTDTQYF. Drawing the rest from reference TRBV5-1 and TRBJ2-3, the complete variable domain is KAGVTQTPRYLIKTRGQQVTLSCSPISGHRSVSWYQQTPGQGLQFLFEYFSETQRNKGNFPGRFSGRQFSNSRSEMNVSTLELGDSALYLCASSWGPSGQSTDTQYFGPGTRLTVL.

In this sample, this clone turned up a few times. V and J are TRBV7-2 and TRBJ2-2; tentative D call: TRBD1 (5 bases). V was clipped by 1 base and J by 7 bases, with 13 bases between them. The germline V gene encodes CDR1 SGHTA and CDR2 FQGNSA. The CDR3 extends over 15 amino acids. CDR3 residues: CASSLGVRVIGELFF. The CDR3 DNA follows: TGTGCCAGCAGCTTAGGAGTCAGGGTTATCGGGGAGCTGTTTTTT.

This clone has only a few counts. The rearrangement joins TRBV29-1 to TRBJ2-2, with D hard to call. CDR3 length equals 18 residues. The V gene's germline CDR1 is SQVTM and CDR2 ANQGSEA. V lost 5 bases and J 4 bases, leaving 26 bases between the germline ends. CDR3 DNA sequence: TGCAGCGTTCGAATTCAAGCTTCGGGTCACTCAGCCACCGGGGAGCTGTTTTTT. It specifies CSVRIQASGHSATGELFF.

This clone was picked up a small number of times. V is TRBV7-2 and J is TRBJ2-1; the D is unclear. The germline V gene encodes CDR1 SGHTA and CDR2 FQGNSA. CDR3 size: 14 residues. V was trimmed by 6 bases and J by 5 bases, leaving 14 bases between them. The CDR3 DNA sequence: TGTGCCAGCAGTTCACGCCGGACCAACAATGAGCAGTTCTTC. It yields the protein CASSSRRTNNEQFF.

J is TRBJ2-2 and V is TRBV7-2; 11 bases map to TRBD2. The junction had 2 bases not matched to a gene; V was cut back by 5 bases and J by 6 bases. This CDR3 is 14 amino acids long. Looked up from germline, CDR1 is SGHTA and CDR2 is FQGNSA. The CDR3: CASSKGLAAGELFF. CDR3 DNA sequence: TGTGCCAGCAGCAAGGGACTAGCGGCCGGGGAGCTGTTTTTT.